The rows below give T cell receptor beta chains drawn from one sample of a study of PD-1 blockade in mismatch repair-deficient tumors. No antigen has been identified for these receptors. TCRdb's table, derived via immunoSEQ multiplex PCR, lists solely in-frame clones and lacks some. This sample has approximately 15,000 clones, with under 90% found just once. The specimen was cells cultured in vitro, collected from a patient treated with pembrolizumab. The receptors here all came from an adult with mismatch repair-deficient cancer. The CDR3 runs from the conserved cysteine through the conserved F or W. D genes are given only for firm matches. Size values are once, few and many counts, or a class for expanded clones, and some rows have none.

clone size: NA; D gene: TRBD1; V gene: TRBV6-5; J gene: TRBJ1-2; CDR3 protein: CAVGRQGNYGYTF
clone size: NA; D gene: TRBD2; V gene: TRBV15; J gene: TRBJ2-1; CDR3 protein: CATSRDLGLADPNEQFF
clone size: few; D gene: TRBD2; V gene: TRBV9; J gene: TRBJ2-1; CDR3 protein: CASSDGLAANNEQFF
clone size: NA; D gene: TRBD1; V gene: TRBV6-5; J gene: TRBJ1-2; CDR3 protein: CASSYSTGRDGYTF
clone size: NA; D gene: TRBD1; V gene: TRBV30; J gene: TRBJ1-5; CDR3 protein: CAWSEGQGVFDVNQPQHF
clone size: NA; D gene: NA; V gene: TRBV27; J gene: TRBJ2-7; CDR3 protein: CASRLKAPGGITYEQYF
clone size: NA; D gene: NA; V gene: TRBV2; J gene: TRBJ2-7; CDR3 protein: CASGGLQQSYEQYF
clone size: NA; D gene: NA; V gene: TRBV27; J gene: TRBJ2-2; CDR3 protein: CASSLWSREAGELFF
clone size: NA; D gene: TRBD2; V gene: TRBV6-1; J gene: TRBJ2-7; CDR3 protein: CASSRTGTSVYEQYF
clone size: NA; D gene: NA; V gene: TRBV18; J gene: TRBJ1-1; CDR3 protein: CASSQGEFNTEAFF
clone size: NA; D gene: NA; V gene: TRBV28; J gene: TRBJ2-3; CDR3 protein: CASRPPGSTDTQYF
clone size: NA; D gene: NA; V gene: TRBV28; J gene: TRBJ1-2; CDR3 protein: CASSFDQGSGYTF
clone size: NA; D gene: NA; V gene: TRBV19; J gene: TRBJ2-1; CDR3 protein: CASSETGSYNEQFF
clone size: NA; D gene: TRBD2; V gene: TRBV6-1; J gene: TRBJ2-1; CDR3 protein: CASSERELSYNEQFF
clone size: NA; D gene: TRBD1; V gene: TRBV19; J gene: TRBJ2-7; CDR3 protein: CASSVGQGASEQYF
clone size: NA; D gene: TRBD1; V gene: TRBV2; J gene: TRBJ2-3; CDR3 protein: CASRGTGGTDTQYF
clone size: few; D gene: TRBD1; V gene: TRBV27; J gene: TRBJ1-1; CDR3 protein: CASSLYQGVVWTEAFF
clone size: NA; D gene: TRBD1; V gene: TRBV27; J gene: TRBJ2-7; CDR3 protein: CASSGSGQGGEQYF
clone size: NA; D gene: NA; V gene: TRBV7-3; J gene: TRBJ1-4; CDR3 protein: CASRSPRRALQKLFF
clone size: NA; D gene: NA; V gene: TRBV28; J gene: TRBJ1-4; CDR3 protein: CASNLDGPRLGKLFF
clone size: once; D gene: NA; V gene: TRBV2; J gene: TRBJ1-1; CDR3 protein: CASRKGQNTEAFF
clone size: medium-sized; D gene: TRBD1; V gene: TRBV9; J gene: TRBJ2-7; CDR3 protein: CASSQGTGFDEQYF
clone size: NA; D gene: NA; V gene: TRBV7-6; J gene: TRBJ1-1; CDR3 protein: CASSLVMGMNTEAFF
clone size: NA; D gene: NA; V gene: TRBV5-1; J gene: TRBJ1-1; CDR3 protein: CASSLTDNTEAFF
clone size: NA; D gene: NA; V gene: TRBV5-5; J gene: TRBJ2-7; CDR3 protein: CASSLGGVDEQYF
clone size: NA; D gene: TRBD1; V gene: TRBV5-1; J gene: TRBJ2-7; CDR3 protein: CASSSRPPGQGMTYEQYF